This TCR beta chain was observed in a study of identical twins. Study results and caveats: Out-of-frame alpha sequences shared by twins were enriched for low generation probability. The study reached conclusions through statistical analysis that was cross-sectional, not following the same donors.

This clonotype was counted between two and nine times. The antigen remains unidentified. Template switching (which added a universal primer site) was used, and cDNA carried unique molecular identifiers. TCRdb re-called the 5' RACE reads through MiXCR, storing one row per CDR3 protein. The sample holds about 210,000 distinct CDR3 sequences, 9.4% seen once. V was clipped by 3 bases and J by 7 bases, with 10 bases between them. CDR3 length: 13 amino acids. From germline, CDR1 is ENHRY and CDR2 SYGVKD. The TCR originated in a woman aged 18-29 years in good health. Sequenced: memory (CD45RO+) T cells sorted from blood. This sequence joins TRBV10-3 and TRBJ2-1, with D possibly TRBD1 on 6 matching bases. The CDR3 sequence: CAISDSTGNEQFF. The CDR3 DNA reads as TGTGCCATCAGTGACTCGACAGGAAATGAGCAGTTCTTC.